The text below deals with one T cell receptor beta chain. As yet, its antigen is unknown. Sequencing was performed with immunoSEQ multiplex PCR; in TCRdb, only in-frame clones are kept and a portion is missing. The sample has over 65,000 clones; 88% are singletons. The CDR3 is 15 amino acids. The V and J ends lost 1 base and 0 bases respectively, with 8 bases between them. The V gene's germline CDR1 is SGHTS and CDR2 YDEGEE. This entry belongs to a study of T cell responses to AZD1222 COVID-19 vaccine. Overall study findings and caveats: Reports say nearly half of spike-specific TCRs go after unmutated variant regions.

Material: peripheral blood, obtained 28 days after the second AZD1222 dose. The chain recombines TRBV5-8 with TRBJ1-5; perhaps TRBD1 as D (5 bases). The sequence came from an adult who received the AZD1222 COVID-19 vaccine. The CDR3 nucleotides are TGTGCCAGCAGCTTGCAGGGCTATAGCAATCAGCCCCAGCATTTT. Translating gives CASSLQGYSNQPQHF. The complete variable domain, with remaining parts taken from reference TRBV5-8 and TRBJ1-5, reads EAGVTQSPTHLIKTRGQQATLRCSPISGHTSVYWYQQALGLGLQFLLWYDEGEERNRGNFPPRFSGRQFPNYSSELNVNALELEDSALYLCASSLQGYSNQPQHFGDGTRLSIL.